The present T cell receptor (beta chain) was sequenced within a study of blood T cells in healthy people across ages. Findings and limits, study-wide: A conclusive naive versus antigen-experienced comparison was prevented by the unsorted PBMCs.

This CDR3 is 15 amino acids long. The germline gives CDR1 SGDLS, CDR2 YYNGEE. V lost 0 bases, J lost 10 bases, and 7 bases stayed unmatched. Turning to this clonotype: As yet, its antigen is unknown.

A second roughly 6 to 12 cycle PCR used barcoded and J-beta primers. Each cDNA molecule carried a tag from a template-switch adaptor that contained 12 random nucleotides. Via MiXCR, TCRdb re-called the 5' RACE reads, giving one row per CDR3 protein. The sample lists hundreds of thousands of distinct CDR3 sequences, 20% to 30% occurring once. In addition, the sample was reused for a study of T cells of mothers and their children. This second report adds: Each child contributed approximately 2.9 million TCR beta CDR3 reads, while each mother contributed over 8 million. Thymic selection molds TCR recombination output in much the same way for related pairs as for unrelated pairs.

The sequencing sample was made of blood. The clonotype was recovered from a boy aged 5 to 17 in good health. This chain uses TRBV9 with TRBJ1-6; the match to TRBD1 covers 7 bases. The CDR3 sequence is CASSVDRGQRSPLHF. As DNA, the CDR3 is TGTGCCAGCAGCGTAGACAGGGGTCAGCGGTCACCCCTCCACTTT.